These T cell receptor beta chains were read from a single sample in a study of patients and donors after allogeneic stem cell transplantation. MiXCR, run by TCRdb on the RT-PCR reads, gives a single entry per CDR3 protein. The repertoire holds more than 150,000 distinct CDR3 sequences, with 40% to 45% as singletons. The sample taken for sequencing was blood, either unsorted or a sorted T cell fraction (not recorded which). Source of these receptors: a human donor who was either an allogeneic HSCT recipient or a stem cell or donor lymphocyte infusion donor (not recorded which). It is not recorded whose cells these are; they may come from a transplant donor. CDR3s include the opening cysteine and the closing phenylalanine or tryptophan. The D gene is left open where the match is weak. For some rows the clone size is stated as once, few or many, or as a class when expanded; others skip it.

clone_size j_call v_call d_call cdr3_nt cdr3_aa
few TRBJ2-7 TRBV12-3/TRBV12-4 TRBD2 TGTGCCAGCAGGAGCGGGACTAGCGGGAGCCCCTACGAGCAGTACTTC CASRSGTSGSPYEQYF
- TRBJ2-7 TRBV12-3/TRBV12-4 TRBD1 TGTGCCAGCAGTTTGGGGCTCATTGTCCGGGACAGGGGGATCTACGAGCAGTACTTC CASSLGLIVRDRGIYEQYF
many TRBJ1-1 TRBV12-3/TRBV12-4 - TGTGCCAGCACCCCTGGGCGCAACGCCGCTGAAGCTTTCTTT CASTPGRNAAEAFF
- TRBJ2-7 TRBV12-3/TRBV12-4 - TGTGCCAGCAGTTCTTACAGGGCAAGCTCCTACGAGCAGTACTTC CASSSYRASSYEQYF
- TRBJ1-2 TRBV5-5 - TGTGCCAGCAGCCGGTTACAGGGTAGCGGCGATGGCTACACCTTC CASSRLQGSGDGYTF
- TRBJ1-3 TRBV12-3/TRBV12-4 - TGTGCCAGCAGGAGAGACGGGGGGGCAGGTGACACCATATATTTT CASRRDGGAGDTIYF
- TRBJ2-5 TRBV10-3 - TGTGCCATCAGTAAGGAGGGAACTTCACAAGAGACCCAGTACTTC CAISKEGTSQETQYF
- TRBJ1-1 TRBV20-1 - TGCAGTGCTAGATCCATACCAGGGGCAGCTTCCCTTTCGAACACTGAAGCTTTCTTT CSARSIPGAASLSNTEAFF
- TRBJ2-2 TRBV29-1 TRBD1 TGCAGCGTTGAAGGGGCGACAGGGAGTGACACCGGGGAGCTGTTTTTT CSVEGATGSDTGELFF
- TRBJ2-7 TRBV5-6 TRBD2 TGTGCCAGCAGCTTGTTTACGGGAGGGTACTACGAGCAGTACTTC CASSLFTGGYYEQYF
- TRBJ1-2 TRBV3-1 - TGTGCCAGCAGCCAAGCGGGCAGGGCCTATGGCTACACCTTC CASSQAGRAYGYTF
- TRBJ1-1 TRBV5-1 - TGCGCCAGCAGCTTGGAATTGGGGAACACTGAAGCTTTCTTT CASSLELGNTEAFF
- TRBJ1-1 TRBV6-6 TRBD1 TGTGCCAGCAGTTACCCCGGACAGGGTGAAGCTTTCTTT CASSYPGQGEAFF
once TRBJ2-3 TRBV3-1 TRBD2 TGTGCCAGCAGCCACCTAGCGGGCCCGGGCGATACGCAGTATTTT CASSHLAGPGDTQYF
- TRBJ2-2 TRBV5-1 - TGCGCCAGCAGGAGCGGGTGGGGCACCGGGGAGCTGTTTTTT CASRSGWGTGELFF
few TRBJ2-1 TRBV29-1 TRBD2 TGCAGCGTATACAGAGGACTAGCGGGAGACGGTGAGCAGTTCTTC CSVYRGLAGDGEQFF
- TRBJ2-7 TRBV28 TRBD2 TGTGCCAGCAGTGGAGCGGGACCCACCTACGAGCAGTACTTC CASSGAGPTYEQYF
few TRBJ2-1 TRBV3-1 TRBD2 TGTGCCAGCAGCCTTCTAGCGGGAGGTTTCTCCTACAATGAGCAGTTCTTC CASSLLAGGFSYNEQFF
- TRBJ2-5 TRBV27 - TGTGCCAGCAGTTTATGGGGGCGCAGGGAAGGGACCCAGTACTTC CASSLWGRREGTQYF
- TRBJ1-5 TRBV9 - TGTGCCAGCAGCCCGCGGGAGGGGGACACAGATACGCAGCATTTT CASSPREGDTDTQHF
- TRBJ2-3 TRBV12-3/TRBV12-4 - TGTGCCAGCGGGGTCACAGATACGCAGTATTTT CASGVTDTQYF